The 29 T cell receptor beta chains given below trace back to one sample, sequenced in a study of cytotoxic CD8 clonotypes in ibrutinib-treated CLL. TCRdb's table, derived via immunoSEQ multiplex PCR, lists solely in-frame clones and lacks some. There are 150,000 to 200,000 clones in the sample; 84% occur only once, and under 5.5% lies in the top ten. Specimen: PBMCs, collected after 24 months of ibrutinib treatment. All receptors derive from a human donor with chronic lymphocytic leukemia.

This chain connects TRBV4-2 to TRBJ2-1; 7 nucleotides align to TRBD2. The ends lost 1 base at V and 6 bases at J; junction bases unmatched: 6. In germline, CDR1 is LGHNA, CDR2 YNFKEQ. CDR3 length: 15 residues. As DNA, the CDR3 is TGTGCCAGCAGCCAAGCCCGAGCTAGCGGCAATGAGCAGTTCTTC. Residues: CASSQARASGNEQFF.

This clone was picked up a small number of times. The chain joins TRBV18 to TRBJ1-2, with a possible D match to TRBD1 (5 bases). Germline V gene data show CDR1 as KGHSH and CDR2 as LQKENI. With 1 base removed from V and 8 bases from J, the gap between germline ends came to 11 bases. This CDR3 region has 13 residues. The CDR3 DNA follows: TGTGCCAGCTCACCACGACTGGGGGAGGGCTACACCTTC. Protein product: CASSPRLGEGYTF.

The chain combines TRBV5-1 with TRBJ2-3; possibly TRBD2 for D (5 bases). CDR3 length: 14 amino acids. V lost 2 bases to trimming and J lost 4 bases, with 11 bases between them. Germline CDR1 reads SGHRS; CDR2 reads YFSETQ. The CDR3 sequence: CASSFARAPDTQYF. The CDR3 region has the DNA TGCGCCAGCAGCTTCGCGAGGGCGCCAGATACGCAGTATTTT.

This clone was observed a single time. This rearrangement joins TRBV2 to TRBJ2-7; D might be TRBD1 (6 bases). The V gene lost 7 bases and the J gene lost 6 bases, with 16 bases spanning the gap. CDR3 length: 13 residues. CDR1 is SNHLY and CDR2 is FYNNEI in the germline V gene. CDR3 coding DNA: TGTGCCAGCAATAACCGGGACACGCTCGAGCAGTACTTC. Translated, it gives CASNNRDTLEQYF.

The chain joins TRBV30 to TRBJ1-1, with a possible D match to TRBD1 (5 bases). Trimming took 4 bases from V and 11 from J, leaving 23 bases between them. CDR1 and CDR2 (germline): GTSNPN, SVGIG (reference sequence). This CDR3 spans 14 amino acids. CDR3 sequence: CAWTSGTAVGGAFF. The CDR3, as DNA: TGTGCCTGGACCTCCGGGACGGCGGTGGGTGGGGCTTTCTTT.

CDR3 residues: CASSARGRAPETQYF. The CDR3 DNA follows: TGTGCCAGCAGTGCTAGGGGGAGGGCCCCAGAGACCCAGTACTTC. V usage is TRBV25-1 and J usage is TRBJ2-5; maybe TRBD2 (7 bases). The CDR3 spans 15 residues. CDR1 MGHDK and CDR2 SYGVNS come from the germline V gene. Trimming removed 4 bases from V and 4 bases from J, with 16 bases in between.

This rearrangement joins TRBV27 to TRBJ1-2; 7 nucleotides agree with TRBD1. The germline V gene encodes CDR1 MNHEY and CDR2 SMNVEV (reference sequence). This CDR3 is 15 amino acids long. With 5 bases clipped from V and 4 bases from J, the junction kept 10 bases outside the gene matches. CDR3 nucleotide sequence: TGTGCCAGCAGTAAAGACAGGGCGCGAGTCTATGGCTACACCTTC. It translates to CASSKDRARVYGYTF.

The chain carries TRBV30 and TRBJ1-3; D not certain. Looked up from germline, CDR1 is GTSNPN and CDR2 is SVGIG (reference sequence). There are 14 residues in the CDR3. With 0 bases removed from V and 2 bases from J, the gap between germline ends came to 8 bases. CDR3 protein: CAWSVSGPGNTIYF. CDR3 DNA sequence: TGTGCCTGGAGTGTTTCAGGCCCTGGAAACACCATATATTTT.

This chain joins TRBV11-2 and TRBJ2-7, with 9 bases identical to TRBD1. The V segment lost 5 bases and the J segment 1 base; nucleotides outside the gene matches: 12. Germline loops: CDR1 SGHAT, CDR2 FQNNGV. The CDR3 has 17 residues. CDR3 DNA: TGTGCCAGCAGCCCCGTGGGGACAGGGATCCCTTCCTACGAGCAGTACTTC. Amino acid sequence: CASSPVGTGIPSYEQYF.

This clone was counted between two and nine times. CDR3 sequence reads: CASSPRRGHEAFF. CDR3 nucleotide sequence: TGTGCCAGCAGCCCTCGTAGGGGACACGAAGCTTTCTTT. The gene calls are TRBV7-9 and TRBJ1-1; a weak D match, TRBD1 (6 bases). The CDR3 has 13 amino acids. Trimming removed 5 bases from V and 8 bases from J, with 15 bases in between. Germline CDR1 and CDR2: SEHNR and FQNEAQ (reference sequence).

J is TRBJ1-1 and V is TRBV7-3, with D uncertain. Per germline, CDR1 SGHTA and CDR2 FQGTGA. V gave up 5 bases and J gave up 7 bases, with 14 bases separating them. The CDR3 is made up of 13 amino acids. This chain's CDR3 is CASSPRAPLEAFF. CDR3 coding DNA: TGTGCCAGCAGCCCCCGGGCCCCGCTTGAAGCTTTCTTT. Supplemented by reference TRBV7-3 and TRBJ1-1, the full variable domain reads GAGVSQTPSNKVTEKGKYVELRCDPISGHTALYWYRQSLGQGPEFLIYFQGTGAADDSGLPNDRFFAVRPEGSVSTLKIQRTERGDSAVYLCASSPRAPLEAFFGQGTRLTVV.

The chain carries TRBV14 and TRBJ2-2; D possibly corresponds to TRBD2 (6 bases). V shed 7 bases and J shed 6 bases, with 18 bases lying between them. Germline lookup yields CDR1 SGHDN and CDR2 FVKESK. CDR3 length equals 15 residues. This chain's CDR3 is CASTKTSSRAGELFF. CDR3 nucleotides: TGTGCCAGCACCAAAACTAGCTCCCGCGCCGGGGAGCTGTTTTTT.

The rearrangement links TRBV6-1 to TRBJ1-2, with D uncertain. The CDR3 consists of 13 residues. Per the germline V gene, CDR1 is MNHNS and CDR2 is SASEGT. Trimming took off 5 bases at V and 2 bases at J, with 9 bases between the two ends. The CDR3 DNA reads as TGTGCCAGCAGTTCCACGAGGAACTATGGCTACACCTTC. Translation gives CASSSTRNYGYTF.

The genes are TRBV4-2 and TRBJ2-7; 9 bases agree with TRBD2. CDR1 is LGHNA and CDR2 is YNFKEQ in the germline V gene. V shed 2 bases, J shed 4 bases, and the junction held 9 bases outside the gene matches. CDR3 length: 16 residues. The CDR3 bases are TGTGCCAGCAGCCAAAATAGCGGGAGTCCCAATTACGAGCAGTACTTC. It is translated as CASSQNSGSPNYEQYF.

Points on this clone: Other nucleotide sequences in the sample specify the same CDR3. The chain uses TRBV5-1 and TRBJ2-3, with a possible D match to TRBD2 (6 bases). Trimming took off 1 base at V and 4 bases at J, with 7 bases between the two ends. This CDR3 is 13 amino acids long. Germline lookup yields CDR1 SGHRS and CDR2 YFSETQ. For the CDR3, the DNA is TGCGCCAGCAGCTTGACGGGGGCAGATACGCAGTATTTT. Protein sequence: CASSLTGADTQYF.

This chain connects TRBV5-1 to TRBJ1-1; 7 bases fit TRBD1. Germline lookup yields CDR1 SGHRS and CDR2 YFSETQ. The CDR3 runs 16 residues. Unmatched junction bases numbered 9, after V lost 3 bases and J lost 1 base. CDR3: CASSSRQGSKNTEAFF. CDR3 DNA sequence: TGCGCCAGCAGCTCTCGACAGGGATCGAAGAACACTGAAGCTTTCTTT.

For the CDR3, the DNA is TGTGCCAGCAGCTGGGGCACTGGAAATGAGCAGTTCTTC. Its protein product is CASSWGTGNEQFF. The chain is built from TRBV7-2 and TRBJ2-1, with a weak D call TRBD1 (5 bases). Germline assignment: CDR1 SGHTA and CDR2 FQGNSA. Deletions cut 4 bases from V and 7 bases from J, with 11 bases between. The CDR3 totals 13 residues.

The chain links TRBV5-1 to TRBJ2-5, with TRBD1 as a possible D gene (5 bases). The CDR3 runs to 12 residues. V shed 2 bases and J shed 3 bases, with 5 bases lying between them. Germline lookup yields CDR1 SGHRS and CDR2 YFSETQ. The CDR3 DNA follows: TGCGCCAGCAGCTTCAGGGAAGAGACCCAGTACTTC. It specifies CASSFREETQYF.

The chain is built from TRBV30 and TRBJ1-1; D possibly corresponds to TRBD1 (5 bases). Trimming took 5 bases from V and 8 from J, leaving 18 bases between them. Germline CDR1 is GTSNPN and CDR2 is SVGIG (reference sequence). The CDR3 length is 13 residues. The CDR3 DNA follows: TGTGCCTGGGACCGGGGGAGCGGGCGAGAAGCTTTCTTT. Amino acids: CAWDRGSGREAFF.

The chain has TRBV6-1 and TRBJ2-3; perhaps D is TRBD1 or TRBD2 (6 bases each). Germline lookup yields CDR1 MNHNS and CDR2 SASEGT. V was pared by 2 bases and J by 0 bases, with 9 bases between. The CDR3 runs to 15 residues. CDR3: CASSERGTSTDTQYF. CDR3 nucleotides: TGTGCCAGCAGTGAAAGGGGGACTAGCACAGATACGCAGTATTTT.

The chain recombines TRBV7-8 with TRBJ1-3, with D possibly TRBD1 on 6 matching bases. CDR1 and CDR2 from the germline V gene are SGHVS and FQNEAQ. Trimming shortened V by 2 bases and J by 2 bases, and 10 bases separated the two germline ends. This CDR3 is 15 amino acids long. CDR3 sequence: CASSLIQGAGNTIYF. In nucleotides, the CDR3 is TGTGCCAGCAGCTTAATACAGGGTGCTGGAAACACCATATATTTT.

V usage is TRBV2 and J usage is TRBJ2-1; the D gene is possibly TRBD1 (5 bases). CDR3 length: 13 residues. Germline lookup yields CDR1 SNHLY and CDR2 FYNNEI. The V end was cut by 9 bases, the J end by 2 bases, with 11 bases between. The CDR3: CASRLGPYNEQFF. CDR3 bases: TGTGCCAGTAGATTGGGGCCCTACAATGAGCAGTTCTTC.

CDR3 in amino acids: CASSFGSPNYGYTF. The DNA of the CDR3 is TGTGCCAGCAGCTTTGGCAGTCCTAACTATGGCTACACCTTC. This chain uses TRBV7-9 with TRBJ1-2; no clear D gene. CDR3 length: 14 amino acids. V lost 3 bases and J lost 0, with 8 bases in between. Germline values: CDR1 SEHNR, CDR2 FQNEAQ (reference sequence).

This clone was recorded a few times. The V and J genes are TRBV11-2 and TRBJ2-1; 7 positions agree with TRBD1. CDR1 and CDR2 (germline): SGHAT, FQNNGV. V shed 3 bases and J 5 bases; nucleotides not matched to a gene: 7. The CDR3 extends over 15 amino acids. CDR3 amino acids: CASSLGTAANNEQFF. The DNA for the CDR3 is TGTGCCAGCAGCTTGGGGACAGCTGCAAACAATGAGCAGTTCTTC.

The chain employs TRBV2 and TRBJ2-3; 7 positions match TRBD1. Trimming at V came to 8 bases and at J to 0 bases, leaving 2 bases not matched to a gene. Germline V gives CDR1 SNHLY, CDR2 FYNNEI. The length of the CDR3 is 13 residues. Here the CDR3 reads CASRQGSTDTQYF. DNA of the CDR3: TGTGCCAGCCGACAGGGAAGCACAGATACGCAGTATTTT.

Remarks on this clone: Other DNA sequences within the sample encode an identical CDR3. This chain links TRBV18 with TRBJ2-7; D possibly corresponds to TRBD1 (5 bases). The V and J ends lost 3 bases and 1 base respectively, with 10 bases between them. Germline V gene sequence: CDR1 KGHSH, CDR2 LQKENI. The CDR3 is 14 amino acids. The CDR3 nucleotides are TGTGCCAGCTCACCCCCGGCAGGGTCCTACGAGCAGTACTTC. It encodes CASSPPAGSYEQYF.

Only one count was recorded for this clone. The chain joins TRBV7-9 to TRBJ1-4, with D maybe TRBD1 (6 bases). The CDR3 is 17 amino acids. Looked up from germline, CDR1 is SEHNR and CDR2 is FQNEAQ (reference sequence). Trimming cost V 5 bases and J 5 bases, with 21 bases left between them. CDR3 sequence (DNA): TGTGCCAGCAGCGGAAAACAGGGATCGCCCCGAAATGAAAAACTGTTTTTT. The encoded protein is CASSGKQGSPRNEKLFF.

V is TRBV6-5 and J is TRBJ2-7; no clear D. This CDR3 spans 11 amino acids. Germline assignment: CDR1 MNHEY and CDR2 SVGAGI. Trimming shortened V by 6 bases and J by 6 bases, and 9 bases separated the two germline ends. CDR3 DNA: TGTGCCAGCAGAGGCCGGGTCGAGCAGTACTTC. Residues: CASRGRVEQYF.

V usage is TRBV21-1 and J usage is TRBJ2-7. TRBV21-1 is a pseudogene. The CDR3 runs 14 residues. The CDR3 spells CARSCRDPPYEQYF. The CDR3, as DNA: TGTGCCAGATCGTGCCGGGACCCTCCCTACGAGCAGTACTTC.